This T cell receptor beta chain was identified in a study of human T cells and chemical hapten exposure. The study's library attached unique molecular identifiers to single cDNA molecules. Via MiXCR, TCRdb re-called the RACE reads, giving one row per CDR3 protein. Of 340,000 or so distinct CDR3 sequences listed, 6% to 8.5% are singletons. The sample's time point: patch test 1, 2 weeks after DPC sensitization. Documented treatment: therapeutic diphenylcyclopropenone sensitization with weekly scalp DPC. Study-level points and caveats: Once DPC sensitization occurred, TCRs above 1 in 1000 frequency showed no change. Expanded TCRs formed significantly more large CDR3 similarity clusters than controls.

This clonotype has a handful of counts. Its antigen is not known. CDR1 SGHRS and CDR2 YFSETQ come from the germline V gene. Deletions cut 0 bases from V and 5 bases from J, with 12 bases between. This CDR3 is built from 15 residues. V and J are TRBV5-1 and TRBJ2-4, with no clear D. The TCR sequence derives from a woman between 18 and 29 years old with alopecia areata. Some clones in this sample may be carry-over from other donors' samples. Material: whole blood, obtained in connection with sensitization to the hapten diphenylcyclopropenone (DPC). The DNA of the CDR3 is TGCGCCAGCAGCTTGGTGAATCCAGGAGAAAACATTCAGTACTTC. Translating gives CASSLVNPGENIQYF.